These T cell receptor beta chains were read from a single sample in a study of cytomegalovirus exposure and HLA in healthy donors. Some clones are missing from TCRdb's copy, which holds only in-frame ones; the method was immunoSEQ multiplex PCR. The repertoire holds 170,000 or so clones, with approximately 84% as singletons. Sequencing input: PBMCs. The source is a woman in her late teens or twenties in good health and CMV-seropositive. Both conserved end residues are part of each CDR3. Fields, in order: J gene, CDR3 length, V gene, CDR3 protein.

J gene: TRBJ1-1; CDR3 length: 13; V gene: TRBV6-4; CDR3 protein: CASREDRNTEAFF
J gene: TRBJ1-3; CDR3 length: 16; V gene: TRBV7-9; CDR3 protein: CASSLLGALLGNTIYF
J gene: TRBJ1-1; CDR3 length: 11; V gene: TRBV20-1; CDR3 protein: CSAQADREAFF
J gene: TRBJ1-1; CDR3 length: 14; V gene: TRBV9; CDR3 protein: CASSGQGQEKEAFF
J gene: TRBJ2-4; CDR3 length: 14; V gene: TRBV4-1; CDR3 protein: CASSQSSGANIQYF
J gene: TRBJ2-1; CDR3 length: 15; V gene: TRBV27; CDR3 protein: CASSLRQGAHNEQFF
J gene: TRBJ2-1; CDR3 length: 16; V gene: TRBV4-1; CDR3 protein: CASSQERTGVYNEQFF
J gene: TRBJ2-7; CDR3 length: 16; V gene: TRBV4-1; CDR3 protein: CASSPVVDRESYEQYF
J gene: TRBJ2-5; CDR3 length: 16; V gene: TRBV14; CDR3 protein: CASSQVSSRTQETQYF
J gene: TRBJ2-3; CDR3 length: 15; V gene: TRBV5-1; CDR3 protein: CAPVGVCLFLDTQYF
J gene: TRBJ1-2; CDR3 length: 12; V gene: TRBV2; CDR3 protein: CASSEGFGTHTF
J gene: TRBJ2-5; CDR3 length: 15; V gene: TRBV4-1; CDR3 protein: CASSQAGGGGETQYF
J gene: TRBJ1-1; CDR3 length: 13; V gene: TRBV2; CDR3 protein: CATGGYMNTEAFF
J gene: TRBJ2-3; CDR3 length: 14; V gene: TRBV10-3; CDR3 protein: CAISGTGGSDTQYF
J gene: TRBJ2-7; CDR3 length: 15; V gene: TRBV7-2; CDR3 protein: CASSPDSSAVYEQYF
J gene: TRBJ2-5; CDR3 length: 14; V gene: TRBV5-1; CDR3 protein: CASSLGSGKETQYF
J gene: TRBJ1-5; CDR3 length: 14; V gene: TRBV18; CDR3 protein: CASSPPGPNQPQHF
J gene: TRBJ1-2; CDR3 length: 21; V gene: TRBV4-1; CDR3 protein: CASSHLGQKQGLPFGNYGYTF
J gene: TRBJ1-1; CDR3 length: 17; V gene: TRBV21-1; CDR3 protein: CASSKVGLTGGNTEAFF
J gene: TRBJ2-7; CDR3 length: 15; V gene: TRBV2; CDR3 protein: CASSEGGRGSYEQYF
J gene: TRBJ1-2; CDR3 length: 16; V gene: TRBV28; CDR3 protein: CASSLYGGFGDYGYTF
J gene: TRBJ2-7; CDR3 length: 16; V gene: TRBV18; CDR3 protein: CASSSLAGELTYEQYF
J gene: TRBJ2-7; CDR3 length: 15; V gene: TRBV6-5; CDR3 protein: CASSGTSGGFYEQYF
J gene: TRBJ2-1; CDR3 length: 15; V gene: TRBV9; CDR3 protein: CASSVGDRGYNEQFF
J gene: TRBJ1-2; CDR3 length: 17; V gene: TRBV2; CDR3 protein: CASSEVVGVPVNYGYTF
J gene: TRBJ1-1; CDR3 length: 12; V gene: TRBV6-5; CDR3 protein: CASNSGYTEAFF
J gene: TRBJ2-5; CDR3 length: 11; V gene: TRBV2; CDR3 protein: CAATLAGTQYF
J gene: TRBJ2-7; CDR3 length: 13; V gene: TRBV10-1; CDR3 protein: CASSAGQVSEQYF
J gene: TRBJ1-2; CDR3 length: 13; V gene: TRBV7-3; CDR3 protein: CASSQERGTGYTF
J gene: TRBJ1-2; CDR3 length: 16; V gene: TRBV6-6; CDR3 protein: CASSYSQGGRGDGYTF
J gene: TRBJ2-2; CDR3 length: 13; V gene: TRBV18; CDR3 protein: CASSPEVHGELFF
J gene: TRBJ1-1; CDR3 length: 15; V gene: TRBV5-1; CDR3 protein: CASSPREGRTLEAFF
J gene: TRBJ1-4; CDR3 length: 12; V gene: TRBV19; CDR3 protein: CASTRRGEKLFF
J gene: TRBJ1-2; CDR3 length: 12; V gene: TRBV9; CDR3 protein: CASESGPYGYTF
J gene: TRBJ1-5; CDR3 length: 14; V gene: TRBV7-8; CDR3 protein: CASSPQGINQPQHF
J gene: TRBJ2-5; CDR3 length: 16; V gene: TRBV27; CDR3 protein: CASSFVWTSDQETQYF
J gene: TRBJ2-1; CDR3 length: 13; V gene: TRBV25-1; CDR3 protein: CASSVVVDNEQFF
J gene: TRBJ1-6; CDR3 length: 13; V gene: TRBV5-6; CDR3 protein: CASSFGTPSTLHF
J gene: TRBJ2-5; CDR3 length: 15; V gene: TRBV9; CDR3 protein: CASSVGGGARETQYF
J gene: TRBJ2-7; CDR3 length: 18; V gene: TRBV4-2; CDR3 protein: CASSHYPGTSGGAYEQYF
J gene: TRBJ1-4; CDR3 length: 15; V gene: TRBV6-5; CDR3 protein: CASSYSTGVGEKLFF
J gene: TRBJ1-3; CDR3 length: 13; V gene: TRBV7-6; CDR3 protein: CASSLAHGNTIYF
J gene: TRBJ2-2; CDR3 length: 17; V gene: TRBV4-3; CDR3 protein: CASSPTPKRGGDWELFF
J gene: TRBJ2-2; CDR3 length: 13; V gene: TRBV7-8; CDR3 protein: CASSLGAAGELFF